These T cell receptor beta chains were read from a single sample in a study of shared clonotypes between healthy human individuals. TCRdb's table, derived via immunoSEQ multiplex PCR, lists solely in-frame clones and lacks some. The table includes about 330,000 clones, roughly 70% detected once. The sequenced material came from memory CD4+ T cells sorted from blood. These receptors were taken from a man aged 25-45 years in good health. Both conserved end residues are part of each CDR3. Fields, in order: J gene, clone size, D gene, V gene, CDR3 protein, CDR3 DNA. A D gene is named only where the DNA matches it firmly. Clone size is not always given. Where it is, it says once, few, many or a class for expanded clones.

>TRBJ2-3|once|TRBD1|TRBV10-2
CATMTGVGGDTQYF
TGCGCCACTATGACAGGGGTAGGAGGAGATACGCAGTATTTT
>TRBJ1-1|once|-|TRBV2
CASSEALQGLAFF
TGTGCCAGCAGTGAAGCGCTTCAGGGTCTGGCTTTCTTT
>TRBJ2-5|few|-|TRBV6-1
CASSLQETQYF
TGTGCCAGCAGTCTTCAAGAGACCCAGTACTTC
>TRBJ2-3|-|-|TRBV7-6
CASSSLSGRTTDTQYF
TGTGCCAGCAGTTCCCTATCGGGACGAACCACAGATACGCAGTATTTT
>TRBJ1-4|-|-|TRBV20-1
CSARNRTLLFF
TGCAGTGCTAGAAACAGGACCCTTCTGTTTTTT
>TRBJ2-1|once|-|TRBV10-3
CAISEDRQSYNEQFF
TGTGCCATCAGTGAGGACCGTCAGTCCTACAATGAGCAGTTCTTC
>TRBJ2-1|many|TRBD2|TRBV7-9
CASSLSLAGSYNEQFF
TGTGCCAGCAGCTTATCACTAGCGGGCTCCTACAATGAGCAGTTCTTC
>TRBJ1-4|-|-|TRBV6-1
CASSETGFGDEKLFF
TGTGCCAGCAGTGAAACAGGTTTTGGGGACGAAAAACTGTTTTTT
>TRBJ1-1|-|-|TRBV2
CASCQALNTEAFF
TGTGCCAGCTGCCAGGCTCTGAACACTGAAGCTTTCTTT
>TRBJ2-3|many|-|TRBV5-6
CASSLGLLFLTTQYF
TGTGCCAGCAGCCTGGGACTTCTTTTTCTAACTACGCAGTATTTT
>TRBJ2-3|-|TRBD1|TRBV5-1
CASSKGDRGSDTQYF
TGCGCCAGCTCCAAGGGGGACAGGGGGTCGGATACGCAGTATTTT
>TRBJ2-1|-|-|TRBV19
CASSYDPTRTLQFF
TGTGCCAGTTCTTATGATCCCACTAGGACCCTTCAGTTCTTC
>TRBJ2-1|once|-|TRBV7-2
CASSLARIHNEQFF
TGTGCCAGCAGCTTAGCTCGGATTCACAATGAGCAGTTCTTC
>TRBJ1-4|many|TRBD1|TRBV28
CASSPTGGDEKLFF
TGTGCCAGCAGTCCGACAGGGGGCGATGAAAAACTGTTTTTT
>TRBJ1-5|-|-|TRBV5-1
CASSPDSNQPQHF
TGCGCCAGCAGCCCGGACTCCAATCAGCCCCAGCATTTT
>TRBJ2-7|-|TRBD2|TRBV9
CASSAGRAGGFYEQYF
TGTGCCAGCAGCGCGGGGAGGGCGGGAGGCTTCTACGAGCAGTACTTC
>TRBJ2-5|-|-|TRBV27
CASSLTGGPETQYF
TGTGCCAGCAGTTTAACTGGAGGGCCAGAGACCCAGTACTTC
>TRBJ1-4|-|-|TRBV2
CAGTGQPYEKLFF
TGTGCCGGTACGGGACAACCTTACGAAAAACTGTTTTTT
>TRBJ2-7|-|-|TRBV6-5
CASSAWTGSYEQYF
TGTGCCAGCAGTGCTTGGACGGGTTCCTACGAGCAGTACTTC
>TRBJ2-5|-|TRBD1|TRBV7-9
CASSLSGQGRKTQYF
TGTGCCAGCAGCTTAAGTGGACAGGGTCGAAAGACCCAGTACTTC
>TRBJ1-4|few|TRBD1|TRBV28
CASIHARDRGLTNEKLFF
TGTGCCAGCATCCACGCCCGGGACAGGGGGTTGACTAATGAAAAACTGTTTTTT
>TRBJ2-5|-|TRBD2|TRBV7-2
CASSLAGGIETQYF
TGTGCCAGCAGCTTGGCGGGAGGGATTGAGACCCAGTACTTC
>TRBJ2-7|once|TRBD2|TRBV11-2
CASSQGLEIKQYF
TGTGCCAGCAGCCAGGGACTAGAAATCAAGCAGTACTTC
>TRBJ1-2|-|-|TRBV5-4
CASSLQASDGYTF
TGTGCCAGCAGCTTACAGGCCTCGGATGGCTACACCTTC
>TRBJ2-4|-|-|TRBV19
CASSMGPRGLGLRNIQYF
TGTGCCAGTAGTATGGGGCCCAGGGGACTGGGACTTCGGAACATTCAGTACTTC
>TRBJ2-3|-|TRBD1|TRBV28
CASTPTGTVTDTQYF
TGTGCCAGCACCCCTACCGGGACAGTCACCGATACGCAGTATTTT
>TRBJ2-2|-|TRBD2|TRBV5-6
CASSPGLALGTGELFF
TGTGCCAGCAGCCCAGGACTAGCGCTCGGCACCGGGGAGCTGTTTTTT
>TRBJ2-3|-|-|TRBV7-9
CASSATDTQYF
TGTGCCAGCAGTGCCACAGATACGCAGTATTTT
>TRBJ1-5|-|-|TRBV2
CASSEARVSNQPQHF
TGTGCCAGCAGTGAGGCCAGGGTGAGCAATCAGCCCCAGCATTTT
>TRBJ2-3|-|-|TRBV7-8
CASSLGLERSTDTQYF
TGTGCCAGCAGCTTGGGGTTGGAGCGGAGCACAGATACGCAGTATTTT
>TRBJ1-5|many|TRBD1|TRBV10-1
CASSPRIGQGNQPQHF
TGCGCCAGCAGCCCCCGAATTGGACAGGGCAATCAGCCCCAGCATTTT
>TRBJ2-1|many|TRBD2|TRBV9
CASSDEGLAGKKHGTQGYNEQFF
TGTGCCAGCAGCGACGAGGGACTAGCGGGAAAGAAACACGGGACACAAGGCTACAATGAGCAGTTCTTC
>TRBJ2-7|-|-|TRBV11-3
CASSLRNSYEQYF
TGTGCCAGCAGCTTACGGAACTCCTACGAGCAGTACTTC
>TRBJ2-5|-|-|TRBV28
CASGNEGKYQETQYF
TGTGCCAGCGGAAACGAGGGAAAGTACCAAGAGACCCAGTACTTC
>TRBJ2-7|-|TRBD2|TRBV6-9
CASRKGLAGGGQYF
TGTGCCAGCAGGAAAGGACTAGCGGGTGGCGGGCAGTACTTC
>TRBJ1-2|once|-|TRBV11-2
CASSSYLKSTF
TGTGCCAGCAGCTCCTACTTAAAATCCACCTTC
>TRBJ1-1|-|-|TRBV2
CASSEEGDTEAFF
TGTGCCAGCAGTGAGGAGGGAGACACTGAAGCTTTCTTT
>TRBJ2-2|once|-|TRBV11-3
CASGKLGGEGELFF
TGTGCCAGCGGCAAACTTGGGGGAGAAGGGGAGCTGTTTTTT
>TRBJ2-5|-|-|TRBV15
CATSRQGGTQYF
TGTGCCACCAGCCGGCAAGGGGGGACCCAGTACTTC
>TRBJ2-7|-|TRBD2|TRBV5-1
CASSLAARLAGREQYF
TGCGCCAGCAGCTTGGCAGCCCGACTAGCGGGGAGGGAGCAGTACTTC
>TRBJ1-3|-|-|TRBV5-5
CASSLAAYSGNTIYF
TGTGCCAGCAGCTTGGCCGCGTACTCTGGAAACACCATATATTTT
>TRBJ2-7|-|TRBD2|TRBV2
CASSGLAGGGSYEQYF
TGTGCCAGCAGTGGACTAGCGGGAGGGGGCTCCTACGAGCAGTACTTC
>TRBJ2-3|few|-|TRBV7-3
CASSLRGSTDTQYF
TGTGCCAGCAGCTTGCGTGGTAGCACAGATACGCAGTATTTT
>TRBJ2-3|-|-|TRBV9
CASSQAAGSLNTQYF
TGTGCCAGCAGCCAAGCTGCGGGTTCCCTTAATACGCAGTATTTT
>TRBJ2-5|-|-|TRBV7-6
CASSSLMGETQYF
TGTGCCAGCAGCTCCCTAATGGGGGAGACCCAGTACTTC
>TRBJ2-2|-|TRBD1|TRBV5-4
CASSSDRGKTGELFF
TGTGCCAGCAGCTCGGACAGGGGGAAAACCGGGGAGCTGTTTTTT
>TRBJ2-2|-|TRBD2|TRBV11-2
CASSLGLAVTNTGELFF
TGTGCCAGCAGCCTGGGACTAGCGGTAACGAACACCGGGGAGCTGTTTTTT
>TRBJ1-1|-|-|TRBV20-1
CSARVGQTAFF
TGCAGTGCTAGAGTGGGTCAGACGGCTTTCTTT
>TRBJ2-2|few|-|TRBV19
CASSIWGRLNTGELFF
TGTGCCAGTAGTATTTGGGGCAGACTGAACACCGGGGAGCTGTTTTTT
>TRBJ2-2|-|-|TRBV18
CASSPILMNTGELFF
TGTGCCAGCTCACCAATTTTAATGAACACCGGGGAGCTGTTTTTT
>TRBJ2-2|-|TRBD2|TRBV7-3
CASSSNPMASGSRELFF
TGTGCCAGCAGCTCGAACCCCATGGCTAGCGGGAGCAGGGAGCTGTTTTTT